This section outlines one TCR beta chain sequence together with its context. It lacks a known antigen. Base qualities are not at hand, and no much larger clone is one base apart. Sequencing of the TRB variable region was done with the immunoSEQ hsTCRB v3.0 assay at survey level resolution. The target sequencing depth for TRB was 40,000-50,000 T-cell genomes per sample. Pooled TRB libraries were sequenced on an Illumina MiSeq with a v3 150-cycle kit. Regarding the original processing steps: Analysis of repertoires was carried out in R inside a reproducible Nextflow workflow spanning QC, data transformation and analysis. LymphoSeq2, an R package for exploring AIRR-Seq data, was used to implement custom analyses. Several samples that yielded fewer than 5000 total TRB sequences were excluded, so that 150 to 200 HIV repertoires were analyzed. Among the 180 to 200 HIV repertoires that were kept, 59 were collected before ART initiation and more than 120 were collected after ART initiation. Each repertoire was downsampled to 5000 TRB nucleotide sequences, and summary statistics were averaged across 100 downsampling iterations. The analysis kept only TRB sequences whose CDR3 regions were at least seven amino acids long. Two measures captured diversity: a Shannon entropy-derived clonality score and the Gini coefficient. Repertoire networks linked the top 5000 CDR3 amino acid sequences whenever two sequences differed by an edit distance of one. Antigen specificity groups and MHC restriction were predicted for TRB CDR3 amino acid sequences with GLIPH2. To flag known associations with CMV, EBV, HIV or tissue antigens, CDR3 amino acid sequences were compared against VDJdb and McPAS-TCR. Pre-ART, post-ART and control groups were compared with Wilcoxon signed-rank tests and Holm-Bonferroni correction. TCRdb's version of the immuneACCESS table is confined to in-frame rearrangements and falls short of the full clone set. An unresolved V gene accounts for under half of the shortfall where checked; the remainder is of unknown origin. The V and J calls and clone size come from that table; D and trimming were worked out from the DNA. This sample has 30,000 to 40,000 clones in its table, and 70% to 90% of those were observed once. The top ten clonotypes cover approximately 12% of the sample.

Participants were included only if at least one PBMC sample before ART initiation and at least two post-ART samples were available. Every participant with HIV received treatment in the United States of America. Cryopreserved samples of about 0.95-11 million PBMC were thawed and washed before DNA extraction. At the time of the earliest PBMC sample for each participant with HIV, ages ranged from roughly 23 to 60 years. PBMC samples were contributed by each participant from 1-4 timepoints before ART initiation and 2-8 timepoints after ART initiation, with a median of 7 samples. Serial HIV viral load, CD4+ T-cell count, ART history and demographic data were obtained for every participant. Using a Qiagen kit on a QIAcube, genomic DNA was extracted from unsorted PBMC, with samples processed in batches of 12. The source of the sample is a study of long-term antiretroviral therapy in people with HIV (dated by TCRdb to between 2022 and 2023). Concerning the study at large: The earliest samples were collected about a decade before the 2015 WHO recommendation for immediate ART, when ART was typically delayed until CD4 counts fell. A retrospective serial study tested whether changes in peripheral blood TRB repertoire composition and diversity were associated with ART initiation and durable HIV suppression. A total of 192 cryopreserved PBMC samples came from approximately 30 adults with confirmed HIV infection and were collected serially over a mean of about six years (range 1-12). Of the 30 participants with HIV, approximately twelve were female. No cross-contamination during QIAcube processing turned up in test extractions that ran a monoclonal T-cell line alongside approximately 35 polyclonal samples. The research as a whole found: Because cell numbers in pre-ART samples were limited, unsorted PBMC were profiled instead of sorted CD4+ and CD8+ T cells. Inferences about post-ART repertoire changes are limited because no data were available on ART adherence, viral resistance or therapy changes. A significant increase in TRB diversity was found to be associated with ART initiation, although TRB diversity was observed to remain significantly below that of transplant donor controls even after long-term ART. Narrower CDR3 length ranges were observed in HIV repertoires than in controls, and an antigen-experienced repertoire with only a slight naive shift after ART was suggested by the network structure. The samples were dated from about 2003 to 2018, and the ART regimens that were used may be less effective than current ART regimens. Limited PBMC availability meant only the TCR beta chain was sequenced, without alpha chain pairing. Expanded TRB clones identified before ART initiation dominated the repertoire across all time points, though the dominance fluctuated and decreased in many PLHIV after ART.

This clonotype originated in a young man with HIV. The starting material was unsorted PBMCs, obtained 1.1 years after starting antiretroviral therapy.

The DNA sequence follows: TGTGCCAGCAGCCTAGGGACAGGGGGAACAGATACGCAGTATTTT. Translated, this is CASSLGTGGTDTQYF. Recombination joined TRBV11-2 with TRBJ2-3, and 11 junction bases match TRBD1. Looking up the germline V gene yields CDR1 SGHAT and CDR2 FQNNGV. V and J are trimmed by 5 bases and 3 bases, and the gene matches miss 4 bases of the junction. Spanning cysteine to phenylalanine, the CDR3 consists of 15 amino acids. The read is trimmed to its CDR3 DNA, 45 bases read in frame from base 1.